This record looks at one TCR beta chain sequence and its context. Its antigen is still unknown. The entry originates in a study of blood T cells in healthy people across ages. Study results and limitations: CMV status of donors was unknown, possibly confounding expanded clonotype changes.

Together with a sample-barcoded 5' primer, a J-beta primer mix was included in a second PCR lasting roughly 6 to 12 cycles. CDR3-containing paired-end reads numbered at least 2.5 million in each sample. Each CDR3 protein is one row after TCRdb ran MiXCR on the 5' RACE reads. Here the sample spans about 1 million distinct CDR3 sequences, 40% to 55% being singletons. V lost 10 bases to trimming and J lost 1 base; unmatched junction nucleotides: 5. CDR1 is SNHLY, CDR2 FYNNEI, per germline. The CDR3 loop spans 13 amino acids. Sample: blood. The V and J genes are TRBV2 and TRBJ2-3; 7 positions agree with TRBD2. The TCR originated in an older woman in good health. The DNA for the CDR3 is TGTGCCATGTCGGGGGGTCGCACAGATACGCAGTATTTT. It yields the protein CAMSGGRTDTQYF.